Here is one T cell receptor (beta chain) with its context. Profiled with immunoSEQ multiplex PCR; TCRdb holds only in-frame clones, not every one. The profile shows about 300,000 clones, nearly 90% of them singletons. These data come from a study of blood T cell repertoires in COVID-19. CDR3 length: 15 residues. V lost 1 base and J lost 2, with 9 bases in between. CDR1 is SNHLY and CDR2 is FYNNEI in the germline V gene. Specimen: PBMCs or T cells enriched from blood (not recorded which). This sequence joins TRBV2 and TRBJ1-3; D gene uncertain. The TCR comes from a woman aged 25 to 39 who had recovered from COVID-19. The DNA for the CDR3 is TGTGCCAGCAGTGAAGGGCCAGGCACTGGAAACACCATATATTTT. Translated: CASSEGPGTGNTIYF.